Here is one T cell receptor (beta chain) with its context. This specimen comes from a study of blood T cell repertoires in COVID-19. The germline V gene has CDR1 SQVTM and CDR2 ANQGSEA. This CDR3 is built from 14 residues. The trim removed 6 bases at V and 0 bases at J, leaving 7 bases unmatched. Original processing notes: Estimation of nucleated cell counts was performed using reference gene primer amplification. The data were produced by immunoSEQ multiplex PCR, yet TCRdb's version contains in-frame clones alone and is incomplete. V and J calls and clone size are copied from that table; D and trimming were computed from the DNA. This table holds fewer than 250,000 clones, 80% found once.

The V and J genes are TRBV29-1 and TRBJ2-7, with 8 bases that match TRBD1. The material sequenced was PBMCs or T cells enriched from blood (not recorded which). This TCR derives from a woman aged 40 to 50 with acute COVID-19. The CDR3 protein is CSVDTGGSSYEQYF. The CDR3 nucleotides read TGCAGCGTCGACACAGGGGGGAGCTCCTACGAGCAGTACTTC.